This T cell receptor beta chain originates from a study of OX40 agonist ivuxolimab in advanced cancers. Germline V CDR1 and CDR2: MGHRA, YSYEKL. CDR3 length equals 15 residues. V lost 2 bases and J lost 4; bases outside the gene matches: 8. TCRdb's table, derived via immunoSEQ multiplex PCR, lists solely in-frame clones and lacks some. The sample yields about 69,000 clones, 85% to 90% seen once. This clone was counted once. The sequencing here drew on CD4+ or CD8+ T cells sorted from blood, taken in a trial of the OX40 agonist ivuxolimab. The J gene is TRBJ2-7, the V gene TRBV4-1; 7 positions agree with TRBD1. This TCR derives from an adult with an advanced solid tumor such as melanoma, head and neck, liver or kidney cancer. The CDR3 nucleotides are TGCGCCAGCAGCCAAAGAACTGGACAGGAGTACGAGCAGTACTTC. Its translation: CASSQRTGQEYEQYF.